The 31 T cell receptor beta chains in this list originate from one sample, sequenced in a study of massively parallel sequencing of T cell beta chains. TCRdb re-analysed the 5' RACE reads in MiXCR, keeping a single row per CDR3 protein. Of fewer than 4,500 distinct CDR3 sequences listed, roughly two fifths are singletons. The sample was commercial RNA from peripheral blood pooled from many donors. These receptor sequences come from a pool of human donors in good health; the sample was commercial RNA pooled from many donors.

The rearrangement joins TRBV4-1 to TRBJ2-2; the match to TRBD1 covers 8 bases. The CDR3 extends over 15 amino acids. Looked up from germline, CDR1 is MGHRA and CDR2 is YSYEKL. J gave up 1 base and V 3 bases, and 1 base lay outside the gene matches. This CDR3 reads CASSHGTGNTGELFF. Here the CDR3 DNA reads TGCGCCAGCAGCCACGGGACAGGGAACACCGGGGAGCTGTTTTTT.

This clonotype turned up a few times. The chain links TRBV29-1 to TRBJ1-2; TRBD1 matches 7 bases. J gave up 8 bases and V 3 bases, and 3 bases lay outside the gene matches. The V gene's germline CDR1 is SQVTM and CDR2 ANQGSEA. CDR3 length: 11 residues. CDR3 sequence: CSVDLGGGYTF. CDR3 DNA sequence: TGCAGCGTTGATTTAGGGGGCGGCTACACCTTC.

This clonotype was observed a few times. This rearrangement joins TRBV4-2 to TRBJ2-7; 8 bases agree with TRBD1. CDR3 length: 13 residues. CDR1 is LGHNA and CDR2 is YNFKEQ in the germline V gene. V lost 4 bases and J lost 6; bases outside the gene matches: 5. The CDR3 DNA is TGTGCCAGCAGCCTGGACAGGGCGGGCGAGCAGTACTTC. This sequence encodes CASSLDRAGEQYF.

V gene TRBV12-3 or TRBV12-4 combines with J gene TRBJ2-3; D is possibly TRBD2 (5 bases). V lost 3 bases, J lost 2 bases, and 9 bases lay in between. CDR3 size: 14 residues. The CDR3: CASSLAGTTDTQYF. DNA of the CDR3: TGTGCCAGCAGTTTGGCGGGCACCACAGATACGCAGTATTTT.

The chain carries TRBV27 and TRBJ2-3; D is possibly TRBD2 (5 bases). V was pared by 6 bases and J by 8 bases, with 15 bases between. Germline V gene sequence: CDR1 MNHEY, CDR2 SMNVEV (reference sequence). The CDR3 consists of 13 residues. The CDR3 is CASRRGSGVTQYF. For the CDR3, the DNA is TGTGCCAGCAGGCGAGGGTCCGGCGTTACGCAGTATTTT.

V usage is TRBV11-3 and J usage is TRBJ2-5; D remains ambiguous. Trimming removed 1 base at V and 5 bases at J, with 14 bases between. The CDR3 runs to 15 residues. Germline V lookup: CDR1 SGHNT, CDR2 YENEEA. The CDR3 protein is CASSLGSAYTETQYF. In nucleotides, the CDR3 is TGTGCCAGCAGCTTAGGGAGCGCCTACACGGAGACCCAGTACTTC.

CDR3: CSARGISYNEQFF. CDR3 bases: TGCAGTGCCCGCGGGATCTCCTACAATGAGCAGTTCTTC. The chain is built from TRBV20-1 and TRBJ2-1; possibly TRBD2 for D (6 bases). Germline assignment: CDR1 DFQATT and CDR2 SNEGSKA (reference sequence). Between the trimmed V and J ends, which lost 6 bases and 0 bases, there was a span of 9 bases. There are 13 residues in the CDR3.

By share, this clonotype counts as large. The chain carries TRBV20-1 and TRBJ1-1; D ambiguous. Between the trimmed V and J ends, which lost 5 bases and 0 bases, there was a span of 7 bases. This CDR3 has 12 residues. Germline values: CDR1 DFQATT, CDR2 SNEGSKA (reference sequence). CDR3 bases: TGCAGTGCTGCACTTATGAACACTGAAGCTTTCTTT. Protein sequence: CSAALMNTEAFF.

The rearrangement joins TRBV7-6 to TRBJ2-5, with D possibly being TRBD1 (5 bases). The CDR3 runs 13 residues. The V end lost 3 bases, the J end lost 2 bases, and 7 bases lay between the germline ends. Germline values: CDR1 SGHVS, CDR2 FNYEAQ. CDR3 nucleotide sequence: TGTGCCAGCAGCTTTGGACATCAAGAGACCCAGTACTTC. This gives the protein CASSFGHQETQYF. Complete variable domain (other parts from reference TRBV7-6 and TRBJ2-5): GAGVSQSPRYKVTKRGQDVALRCDPISGHVSLYWYRQALGQGPEFLTYFNYEAQQDKSGLPNDRFSAERPEGSISTLTIQRTEQRDSAMYRCASSFGHQETQYFGPGTRLLVL.

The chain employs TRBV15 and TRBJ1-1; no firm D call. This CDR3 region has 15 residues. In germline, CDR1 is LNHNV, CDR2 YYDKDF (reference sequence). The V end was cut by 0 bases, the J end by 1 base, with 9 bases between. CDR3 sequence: CATSRDGAKNTEAFF. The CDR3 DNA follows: TGTGCCACCAGCAGAGATGGTGCGAAGAACACTGAAGCTTTCTTT. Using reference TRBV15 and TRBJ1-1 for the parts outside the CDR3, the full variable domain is DAMVIQNPRYQVTQFGKPVTLSCSQTLNHNVMYWYQQKSSQAPKLLFHYYDKDFNNEADTPDNFQSRRPNTSFCFLDIRSPGLGDTAMYLCATSRDGAKNTEAFFGQGTRLTVV.

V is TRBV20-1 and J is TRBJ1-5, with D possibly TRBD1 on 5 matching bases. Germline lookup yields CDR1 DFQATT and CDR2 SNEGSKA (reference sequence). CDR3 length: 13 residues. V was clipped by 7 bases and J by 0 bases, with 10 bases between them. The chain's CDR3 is CSVGHPSNQPQHF. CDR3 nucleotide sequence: TGCAGTGTTGGACACCCTAGCAATCAGCCCCAGCATTTT.

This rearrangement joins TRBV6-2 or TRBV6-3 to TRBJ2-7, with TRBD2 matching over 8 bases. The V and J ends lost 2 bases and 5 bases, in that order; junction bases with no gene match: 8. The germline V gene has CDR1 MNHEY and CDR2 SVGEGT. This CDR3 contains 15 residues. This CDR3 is CASSYGTRGGHEQYF. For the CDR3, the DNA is TGTGCCAGCAGTTACGGGACTAGAGGGGGACACGAGCAGTACTTC.

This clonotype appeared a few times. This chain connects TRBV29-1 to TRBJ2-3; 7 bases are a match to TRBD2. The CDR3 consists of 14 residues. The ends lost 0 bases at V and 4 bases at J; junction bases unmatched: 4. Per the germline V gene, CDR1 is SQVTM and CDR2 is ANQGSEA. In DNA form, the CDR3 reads TGCAGCGTTGAAGAGGCTAGCGGTTCAGATACGCAGTATTTT. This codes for CSVEEASGSDTQYF.

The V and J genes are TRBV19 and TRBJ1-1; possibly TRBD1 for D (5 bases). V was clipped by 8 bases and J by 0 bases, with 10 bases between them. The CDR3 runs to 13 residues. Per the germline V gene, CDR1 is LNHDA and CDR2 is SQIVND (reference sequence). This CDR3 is CASAQVMNTEAFF. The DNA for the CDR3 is TGTGCCAGTGCACAGGTCATGAACACTGAAGCTTTCTTT.

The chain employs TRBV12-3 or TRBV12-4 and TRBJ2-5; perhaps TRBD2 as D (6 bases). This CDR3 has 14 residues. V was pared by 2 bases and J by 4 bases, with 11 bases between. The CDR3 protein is CASSLSGGRETQYF. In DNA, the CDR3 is TGTGCCAGCAGTTTAAGTGGGGGGAGAGAGACCCAGTACTTC.

CDR3 in amino acids: CASSGMNEQFF. The CDR3 DNA follows: TGCGCCAGCTCAGGGATGAATGAGCAGTTCTTC. V and J are TRBV5-1 and TRBJ2-1; D perhaps matches TRBD1 (5 bases). The CDR3 runs to 11 residues. The V end was cut by 7 bases, the J end by 7 bases, with 9 bases between. Germline lookup yields CDR1 SGHRS and CDR2 YFSETQ.

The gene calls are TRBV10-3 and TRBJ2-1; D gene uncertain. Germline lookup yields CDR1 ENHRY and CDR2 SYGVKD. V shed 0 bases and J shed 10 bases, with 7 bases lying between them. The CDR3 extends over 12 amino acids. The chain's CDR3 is CAISESGREQFF. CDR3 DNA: TGTGCCATCAGTGAGTCGGGAAGGGAGCAGTTCTTC.

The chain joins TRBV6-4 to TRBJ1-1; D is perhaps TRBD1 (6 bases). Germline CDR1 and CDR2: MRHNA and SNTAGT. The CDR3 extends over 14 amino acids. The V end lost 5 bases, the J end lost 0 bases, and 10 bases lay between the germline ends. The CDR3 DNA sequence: TGTGCCAGCAGTCCGGGACACCTGAACACTGAAGCTTTCTTT. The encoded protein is CASSPGHLNTEAFF.

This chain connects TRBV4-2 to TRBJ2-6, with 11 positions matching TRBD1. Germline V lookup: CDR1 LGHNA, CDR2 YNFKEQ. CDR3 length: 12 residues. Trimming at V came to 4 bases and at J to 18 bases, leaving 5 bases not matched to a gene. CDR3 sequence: CASSPGQGVRTF. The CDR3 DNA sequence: TGTGCCAGCAGCCCGGGACAGGGGGTTCGGACTTTC.

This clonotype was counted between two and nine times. CDR3 protein: CASSLSVGRNTQYF. For the CDR3, the DNA is TGTGCCAGCAGTTTATCCGTCGGGAGGAATACGCAGTATTTT. This chain uses TRBV27 with TRBJ2-3; TRBD2 matches at 7 bases. Germline V CDR1 and CDR2: MNHEY, SMNVEV (reference sequence). The CDR3 is made up of 14 amino acids. V dropped 0 bases and J dropped 7; count of bases not matched to a gene: 4.

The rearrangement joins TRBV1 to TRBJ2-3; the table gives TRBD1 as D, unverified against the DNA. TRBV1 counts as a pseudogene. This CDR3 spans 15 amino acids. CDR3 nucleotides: TGCGCCAGCAGCCAAGGGAGAGGGGGCGGGGATACGCAGTATTTT. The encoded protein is CASSQGRGGGDTQYF.

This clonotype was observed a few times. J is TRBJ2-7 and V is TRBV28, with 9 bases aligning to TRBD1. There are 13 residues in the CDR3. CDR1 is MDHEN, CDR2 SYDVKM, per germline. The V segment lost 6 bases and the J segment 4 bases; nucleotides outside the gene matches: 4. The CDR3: CASSVGQGYEQYF. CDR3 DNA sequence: TGTGCCAGCAGCGTGGGACAGGGATACGAGCAGTACTTC.

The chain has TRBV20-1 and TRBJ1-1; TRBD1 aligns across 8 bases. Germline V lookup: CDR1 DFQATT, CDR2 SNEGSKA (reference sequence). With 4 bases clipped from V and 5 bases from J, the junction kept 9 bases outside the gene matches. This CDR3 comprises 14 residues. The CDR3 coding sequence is TGCAGTGCTATGAAGACAGGGGAAAGGACTGAAGCTTTCTTT. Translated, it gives CSAMKTGERTEAFF.

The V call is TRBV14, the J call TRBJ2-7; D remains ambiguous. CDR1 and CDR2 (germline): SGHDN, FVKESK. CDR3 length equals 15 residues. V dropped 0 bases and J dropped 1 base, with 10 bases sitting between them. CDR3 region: CASSQDLARSYEQYF. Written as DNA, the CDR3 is TGTGCCAGCAGCCAAGATTTGGCCAGATCCTACGAGCAGTACTTC.

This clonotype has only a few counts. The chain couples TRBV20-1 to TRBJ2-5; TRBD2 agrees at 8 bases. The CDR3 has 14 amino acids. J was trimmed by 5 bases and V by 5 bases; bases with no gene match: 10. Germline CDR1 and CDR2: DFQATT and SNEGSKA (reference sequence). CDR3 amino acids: CSAQKRELRETQYF. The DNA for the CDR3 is TGCAGTGCTCAGAAGCGGGAGCTCCGGGAGACCCAGTACTTC.

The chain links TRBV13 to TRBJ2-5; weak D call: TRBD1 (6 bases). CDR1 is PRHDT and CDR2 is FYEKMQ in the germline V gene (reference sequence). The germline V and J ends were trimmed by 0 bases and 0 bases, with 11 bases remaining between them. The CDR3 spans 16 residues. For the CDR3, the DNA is TGTGCCAGCAGCTTAGGGCCGCAGGGGTACCAAGAGACCCAGTACTTC. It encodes CASSLGPQGYQETQYF.

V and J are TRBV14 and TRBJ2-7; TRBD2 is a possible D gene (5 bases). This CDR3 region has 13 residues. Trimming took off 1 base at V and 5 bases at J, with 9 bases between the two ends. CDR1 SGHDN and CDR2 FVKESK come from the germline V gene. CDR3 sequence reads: CASSQVRGNEQYF. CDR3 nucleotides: TGTGCCAGCAGCCAAGTGAGAGGGAACGAGCAGTACTTC.

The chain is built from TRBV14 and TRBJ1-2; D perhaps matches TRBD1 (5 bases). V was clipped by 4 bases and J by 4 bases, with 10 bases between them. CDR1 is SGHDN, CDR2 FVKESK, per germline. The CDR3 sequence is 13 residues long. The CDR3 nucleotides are TGTGCCAGCAGCCCCGGGGCGGCCTATGGCTACACCTTC. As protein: CASSPGAAYGYTF. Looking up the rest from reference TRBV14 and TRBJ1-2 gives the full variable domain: EAGVTQFPSHSVIEKGQTVTLRCDPISGHDNLYWYRRVMGKEIKFLLHFVKESKQDESGMPNNRFLAERTGGTYSTLKVQPAELEDSGVYFCASSPGAAYGYTFGSGTRLTVV.

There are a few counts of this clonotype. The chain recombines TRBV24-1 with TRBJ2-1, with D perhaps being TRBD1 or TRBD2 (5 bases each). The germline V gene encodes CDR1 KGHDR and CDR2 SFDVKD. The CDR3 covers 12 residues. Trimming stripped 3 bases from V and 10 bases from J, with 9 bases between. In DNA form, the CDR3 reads TGTGCCACCAGTGATCAGGGAGTGGAGCAGTTCTTC. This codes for CATSDQGVEQFF.

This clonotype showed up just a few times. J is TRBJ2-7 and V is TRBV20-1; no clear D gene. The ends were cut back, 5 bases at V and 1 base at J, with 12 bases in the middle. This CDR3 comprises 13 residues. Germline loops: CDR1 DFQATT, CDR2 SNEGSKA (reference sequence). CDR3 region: CSASQFGSYEQYF. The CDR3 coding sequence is TGCAGTGCTTCCCAGTTTGGGTCCTACGAGCAGTACTTC.

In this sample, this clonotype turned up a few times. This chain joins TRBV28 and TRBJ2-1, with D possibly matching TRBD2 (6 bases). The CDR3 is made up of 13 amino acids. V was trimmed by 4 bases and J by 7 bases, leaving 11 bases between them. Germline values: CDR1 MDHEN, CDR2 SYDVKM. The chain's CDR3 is CASSYGTANEQFF. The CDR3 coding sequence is TGTGCCAGCAGTTATGGGACTGCTAATGAGCAGTTCTTC.